The entry below describes one T cell receptor beta chain. Its cognate antigen is unknown. This record comes from a study of vaccination and CD4 T cells after COVID-19. Whole-study context: Two-dose vaccination with either BNT162b2 or mRNA-1273 was given to participants. A few convalescent patients gave samples at day 14 and days 161 to 241 post-vaccination.

The Oncomine TCR Beta short-read assay sequenced DNA from cultured CD4+ T cells. From the PCR reads, TCRdb called clonotypes with MiXCR, one entry per CDR3 protein. The sample holds about 22,000 distinct CDR3 sequences, less than 45% seen once. Sample time point: late sampling 161 to 241 days after vaccination in three convalescent patients. The treatment here: roughly 11-day PBMC culture with coronavirus spike peptide pools or control peptides (ViraFEST assay). Sequenced material: CD4+ T cells from blood, cultured in vitro, taken about 7 months after SARS-CoV-2 vaccination. The sequence derives from a human donor who had recovered from COVID-19.

The CDR3 sequence is CAIGRDPANYGYTF. CDR3 sequence (DNA): TGTGCCATCGGCCGGGACCCCGCTAACTATGGCTACACCTTC. V gene TRBV10-3 combines with J gene TRBJ1-2; D may be TRBD1 (5 bases). V was pared by 8 bases and J by 0 bases, with 13 bases between. This CDR3 spans 14 amino acids. Germline V gene data show CDR1 as ENHRY and CDR2 as SYGVKD.